Given below is one T cell receptor (beta chain) in context. The antigen is not known. This record belongs to a study of T-cell reconstitution after alpha-beta-depleted transplantation in children. Regarding the study as a whole: Expanded graft clones numbering several hundred reportedly gave rise to alpha-beta T cells about two months after transplant. Newly generated T cells supplied most T-cell counts and diversity one year post-transplant. The origin of high day-60 TCRbeta diversity in some patients lay in surviving recipient T cells and thymic progenitors.

V lost 8 bases and J lost 6, with 16 bases in between. This CDR3 region has 13 residues. The authors prepared the TCRbeta library with unique molecular identifiers. A single record per CDR3 protein comes from TCRdb applying MiXCR to the PCR reads. The profile shows 250,000 to 300,000 distinct CDR3 sequences, roughly a tenth of them singletons. The sequence was obtained from a boy under two years old with acute myeloid leukemia, due to receive a stem cell transplant. The input for sequencing was PBMCs, taken before TCRalphabeta/CD19-depleted stem cell transplant. The chain uses TRBV12-3 or TRBV12-4 and TRBJ1-2; D gene unclear. The CDR3 nucleotides read TGTGCCAGCTCGGGTTACCCCCTGGATGGCTACACCTTC. Its protein product is CASSGYPLDGYTF.